The clone carrying this TCR beta chain was counted between two and nine times. Its antigen is unidentified. The data originate from a study of T cells after yellow fever vaccination. Study outcomes and limitations: FACS-sorted repertoires could contain abundant clonotypes contaminating from the bulk population. Just a small share of clonotypes turned up in the CD4 compartment as well as the CD8 compartment.

The junction had 5 bases not matched to a gene; V was cut back by 2 bases and J by 8 bases. CDR1 is MGHRA, CDR2 YSYEKL, per germline. This CDR3 comprises 14 residues. Template-switching 5'RACE yielded the TCR cDNA; a universal primer site and UMIs were added in the process. TCRdb used MiXCR to reprocess the 5' RACE reads, holding one entry per CDR3 protein. The repertoire consists of 350,000 to 450,000 distinct CDR3 sequences, with roughly a sixth occurring once and the leading ten covering roughly 19%. The input for sequencing was PBMCs, taken before the yellow fever booster vaccination. J is TRBJ2-1 and V is TRBV4-1; TRBD2 aligns across 8 bases. The clonotype was recovered from a man between 18 and 29 years old who received the YFV17D yellow fever vaccine. CDR3 DNA sequence: TGCGCCAGCAGCCAACCGGGGGGGCTGCATGAGCAGTTCTTC. This encodes CASSQPGGLHEQFF.